This T cell receptor (beta chain) was observed in a study of T-cell memory formation after mild COVID-19. Looking at the study overall: TCR clusters were largely donor specific.

TCRdb independently ran MiXCR on the 5' RACE reads; one entry per CDR3 protein. In the table there are 450,000 or so distinct CDR3 sequences, 20% of which are singletons. V lost 4 bases, J lost 2 bases, and 10 bases lay in between. Per germline, CDR1 SGHRS and CDR2 YFSETQ. There are 15 residues in the CDR3. The source material was PBMCs or a T cell subset sorted from them (not recorded which). The TCR was taken from an adult woman who had mild COVID-19 (a few samples of this study predate the infection). Cell type and time point are not known. The rearrangement joins TRBV5-1 to TRBJ2-6, with D hard to call. The CDR3 DNA sequence: TGCGCCAGCAGCCCCGAACTGGCTGGGGCCAACGTCCTGACTTTC. Protein sequence: CASSPELAGANVLTF.